This TCR beta chain is drawn from a study of T-cell memory formation after mild COVID-19. TCRdb itself ran the 5' RACE reads through MiXCR, one entry per CDR3 protein. The sample contains 400,000 to 500,000 distinct CDR3 sequences, 15% to 20% of which appear only once. Germline V lookup: CDR1 MNHEY, CDR2 SVGAGI. V gave up 2 bases and J gave up 5 bases; unmatched junction bases: 0. CDR3 length: 15 amino acids. J is TRBJ2-1 and V is TRBV6-5; 13 bases line up with TRBD2. This clonotype was sampled from a man aged 18 to 30 who had mild COVID-19 (a few samples of this study predate the infection). Cell type and time point are not known. Sequencing input: PBMCs or a T cell subset sorted from them (not recorded which). CDR3: CASSYGLAGDNEQFF. Here the CDR3 DNA reads TGTGCCAGCAGTTACGGACTAGCGGGGGACAATGAGCAGTTCTTC.